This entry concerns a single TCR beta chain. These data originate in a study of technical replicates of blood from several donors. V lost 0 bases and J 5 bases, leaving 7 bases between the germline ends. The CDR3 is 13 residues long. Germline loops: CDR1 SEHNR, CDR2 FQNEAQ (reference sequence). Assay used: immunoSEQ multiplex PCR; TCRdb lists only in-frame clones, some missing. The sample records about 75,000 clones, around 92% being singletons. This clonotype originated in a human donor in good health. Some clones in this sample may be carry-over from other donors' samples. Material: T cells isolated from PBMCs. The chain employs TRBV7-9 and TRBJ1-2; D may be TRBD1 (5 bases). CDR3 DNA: TGTGCCAGCAGCTTAGCGCAGGGTTATGGCTACACCTTC. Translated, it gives CASSLAQGYGYTF.